This T cell receptor (beta chain) derives from a study of shared clonotypes between healthy human individuals. An even split of each subset's genomic DNA across several immunoSEQ plates was performed. In the original workflow: Because ImmunoSEQ provided only junction sequences with no quality scores, the filtering differed. TCRdb's table, derived via immunoSEQ multiplex PCR, lists solely in-frame clones and lacks some. For V, J and clone size, that table is used; D and trimming come from the DNA. This table has roughly 850,000 clones, 90% to 98% appearing once. V dropped 6 bases and J dropped 4; count of bases not matched to a gene: 7. This CDR3 is 15 amino acids long. Germline values: CDR1 MNHEY, CDR2 SMNVEV (reference sequence). CD45RO-negative CD8 cells positively selected for CCR7 made up the naive population, which excluded terminally differentiated effector memory CD45RA+ cells. Nashville, Tennessee was home to all donors, who were Caucasian adults.

This chain connects TRBV27 to TRBJ2-2; 8 nucleotides align to TRBD2. Sequencing input: naive CD8+ T cells sorted from blood. The sequence was collected from a man aged 30 to 45 in good health. CDR3 in DNA: TGTGCCAGCAGGGGCGGGGGGCCGGTCACCGGGGAGCTGTTTTTT. Translated: CASRGGGPVTGELFF.